Listed here are 6 T cell receptor beta chains from one sample, sequenced in a study of memory CD4+ T cells and cytomegalovirus serostatus. Measured with immunoSEQ multiplex PCR; TCRdb has only the in-frame clones, and not every one. Here the sample spans tens of thousands of clones, 76% being singletons. The sort gate was single viable CD3+CD4+CD8-CD45RO+ cells for memory CD4+ T cells. The sample comprised memory CD4+ T cells from blood. The receptors were sampled from an adult in good health and CMV-seropositive.

This clone was observed a handful of times. J is TRBJ1-6 and V is TRBV25-1, with D maybe TRBD1 (5 bases). Germline V gene data show CDR1 as MGHDK and CDR2 as SYGVNS. This CDR3 contains 13 residues. V lost 3 bases and J 10 bases, leaving 10 bases between the germline ends. The CDR3 sequence is CASSDRADSPLHF. The CDR3 DNA is TGTGCCAGCAGTGACAGGGCCGACTCACCCCTCCACTTT.

V gene TRBV11-2 combines with J gene TRBJ1-1; D may be TRBD1 (5 bases). Trimming left V 7 bases short and J 7 bases short, with 19 bases between. Germline V gene data show CDR1 as SGHAT and CDR2 as FQNNGV. The CDR3 loop spans 14 amino acids. CDR3 DNA: TGTGCCAGCACCCCCCCAGGGAAGACGATTGAAGCTTTCTTT. Protein sequence: CASTPPGKTIEAFF.

This sequence joins TRBV5-1 and TRBJ2-5; tentatively, D is TRBD1 (5 bases). The CDR3 contains 14 residues. Trimming removed 4 bases at V and 4 bases at J, with 14 bases between. CDR1 is SGHRS, CDR2 YFSETQ, per germline. DNA for the CDR3: TGCGCCAGCAGCATTCAGGGTCCGGGAGAGACCCAGTACTTC. Its translation is CASSIQGPGETQYF.

The chain links TRBV18 to TRBJ2-1, with a weak D call TRBD2 (5 bases). Trimming pared 6 bases from V and 1 base from J, leaving 10 bases between. This CDR3 is 14 amino acids long. Germline V gives CDR1 KGHSH, CDR2 LQKENI. Here the CDR3 reads CASSLSGSYNEQFF. The CDR3 DNA reads TGTGCCAGCTCCCTCAGCGGTTCCTACAATGAGCAGTTCTTC. The whole variable domain, remainder taken from reference TRBV18 and TRBJ2-1, is NAGVMQNPRHLVRRRGQEARLRCSPMKGHSHVYWYRQLPEEGLKFMVYLQKENIIDESGMPKERFSAEFPKEGPSILRIQQVVRGDSAAYFCASSLSGSYNEQFFGPGTRLTVL.

This clone was observed a handful of times. The chain is built from TRBV7-3 and TRBJ2-3, with D tentatively TRBD1 or TRBD2 (6 bases each). Trimming pared 3 bases from V and 4 bases from J, leaving 20 bases between. Germline CDR1 reads SGHTA; CDR2 reads FQGTGA. The CDR3 extends over 17 amino acids. Here the CDR3 reads CASSFKEGGQGSDTQYF. The CDR3 coding sequence is TGTGCCAGCAGCTTCAAGGAGGGGGGTCAGGGGTCAGATACGCAGTATTTT.

This clone was seen a handful of times. V and J are TRBV30 and TRBJ1-1; 8 bases match TRBD1. V shed 2 bases and J 1 base; nucleotides not matched to a gene: 3. The germline V gene encodes CDR1 GTSNPN and CDR2 SVGIG (reference sequence). The CDR3 is 14 amino acids. Written as DNA, the CDR3 is TGTGCCTGGAGTCTCGACAGGGGGAACACTGAAGCTTTCTTT. Translation: CAWSLDRGNTEAFF.